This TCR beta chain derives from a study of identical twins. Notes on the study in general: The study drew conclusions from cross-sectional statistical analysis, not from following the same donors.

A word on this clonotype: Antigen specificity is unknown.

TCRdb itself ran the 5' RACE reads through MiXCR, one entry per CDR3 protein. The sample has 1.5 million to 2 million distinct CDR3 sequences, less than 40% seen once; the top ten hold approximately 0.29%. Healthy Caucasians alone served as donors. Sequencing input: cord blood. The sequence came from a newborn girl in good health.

CDR3 sequence reads: CASSSTPPTGPEAFF. DNA for the CDR3: TGCGCCAGCAGCTCTACTCCTCCGACAGGGCCAGAAGCTTTCTTT. V is TRBV4-1 and J is TRBJ1-1; 7 bases match TRBD1. V lost 5 bases to trimming and J lost 8 bases; unmatched junction nucleotides: 14. CDR1 and CDR2 from the germline V gene are MGHRA and YSYEKL. The CDR3 length is 15 residues.